This TCR beta chain derives from a study of technical replicates of blood from a handful of donors. Using immunoSEQ multiplex PCR, the repertoire was profiled, and TCRdb retains in-frame clones only, with some absent. The data hold about 70,000 clones, with approximately 96% observed a single time. The receptor was isolated from a human donor in good health. Sequenced material: T cells isolated from PBMCs.

The CDR3 protein is CAICPLGTSGPDTQYF. For the CDR3, the DNA is TGTGCCATCTGCCCTTTGGGGACTAGCGGCCCGGATACGCAGTATTTT. V and J are TRBV10-3 and TRBJ2-3, with 11 positions matching TRBD2. The CDR3 runs 16 residues. Per germline, CDR1 ENHRY and CDR2 SYGVKD. The V segment lost 8 bases and the J segment 6 bases; nucleotides outside the gene matches: 13.